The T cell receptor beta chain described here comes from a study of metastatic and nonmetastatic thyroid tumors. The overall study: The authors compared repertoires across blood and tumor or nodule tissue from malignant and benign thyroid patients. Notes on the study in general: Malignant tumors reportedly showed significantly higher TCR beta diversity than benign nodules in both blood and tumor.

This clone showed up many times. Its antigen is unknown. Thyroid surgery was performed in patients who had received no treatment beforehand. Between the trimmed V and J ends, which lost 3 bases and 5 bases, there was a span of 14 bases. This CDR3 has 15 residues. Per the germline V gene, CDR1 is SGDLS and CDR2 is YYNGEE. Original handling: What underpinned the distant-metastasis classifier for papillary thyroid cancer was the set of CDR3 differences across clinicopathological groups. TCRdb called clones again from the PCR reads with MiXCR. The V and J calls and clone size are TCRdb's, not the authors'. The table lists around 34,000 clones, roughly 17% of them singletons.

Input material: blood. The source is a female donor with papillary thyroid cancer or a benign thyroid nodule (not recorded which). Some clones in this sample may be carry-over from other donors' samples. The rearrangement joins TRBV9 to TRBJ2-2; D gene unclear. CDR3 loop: CASSGGRAMTGELFF. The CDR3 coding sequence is TGTGCCAGCAGCGGTGGTCGGGCAATGACCGGGGAGCTGTTTTTT.